These 23 T cell receptor beta chains were sequenced from one sample in a study of T cell responses to AZD1222 COVID-19 vaccine. The assay was immunoSEQ multiplex PCR, and TCRdb's table has in-frame clones only and misses some. The top ten hold approximately 2% of the sample, which has about 180,000 clones, 91% seen once. The sequences come from peripheral blood, collected on day 0 of AZD1222 vaccination. Every receptor here comes from an adult in good health.

The chain joins TRBV7-2 to TRBJ1-1; D might be TRBD1 (5 bases). Germline V CDR1 and CDR2: SGHTA, FQGNSA. The CDR3 extends over 13 amino acids. With 5 bases removed from V and 3 bases from J, the gap between germline ends came to 10 bases. This CDR3 reads CASSKGFHTEAFF. As DNA, the CDR3 is TGTGCCAGCAGCAAGGGGTTCCACACTGAAGCTTTCTTT.

The chain links TRBV6-1 to TRBJ2-7; a weak D match, TRBD1 (5 bases). Trimming left V 3 bases short and J 5 bases short, with 11 bases between. Germline V CDR1 and CDR2: MNHNS, SASEGT. The CDR3 consists of 13 residues. In nucleotides, the CDR3 is TGTGCCAGCAGTGAGGGATCCAGGGACGAGCAGTACTTC. As protein: CASSEGSRDEQYF.

This chain connects TRBV5-6 to TRBJ1-2; the D is unclear. The V gene's germline CDR1 is SGHDT and CDR2 YYEEEE. The CDR3 consists of 13 residues. The V and J ends lost 4 bases and 8 bases respectively, with 15 bases between them. The CDR3 nucleotides are TGTGCCAGCAGCAGGGCAGACGCACGGGGCTACACCTTC. It codes for CASSRADARGYTF.

This rearrangement joins TRBV5-4 to TRBJ2-7; D not resolved. Trimming took 0 bases from V and 1 from J, leaving 5 bases between them. This CDR3 region has 13 residues. Germline-derived CDR1 and CDR2 are SGHNT and YYREEE (reference sequence). Here the CDR3 reads CASSLETSYEQYF. The CDR3 DNA reads as TGTGCCAGCAGCTTGGAGACGTCCTACGAGCAGTACTTC.

The gene calls are TRBV25-1 and TRBJ2-1; D uncertain. CDR1 and CDR2 (germline): MGHDK, SYGVNS. V lost 5 bases to trimming and J lost 8 bases, with 7 bases between them. The CDR3 spans 11 residues. CDR3 loop: CASSRAHEQFF. The DNA for the CDR3 is TGTGCCAGCAGTCGGGCCCATGAGCAGTTCTTC.

J is TRBJ1-6 and V is TRBV3-1 (or the pseudogene TRBV3-2); D unclear. From germline, CDR1 is LGHDT and CDR2 YNNKEL (reference sequence). The CDR3 runs 12 residues. The ends were cut back, 3 bases at V and 9 bases at J, with 6 bases in the middle. DNA for the CDR3: TGTGCCAGCAGCCATTTAGGTTCACCCCTCCACTTT. This codes for CASSHLGSPLHF.

J is TRBJ2-5 and V is TRBV7-8; D possibly uses TRBD1 or TRBD2 (5 bases each). Germline CDR1 reads SGHVS; CDR2 reads FQNEAQ. The CDR3 consists of 16 residues. V shed 0 bases and J shed 5 bases, with 16 bases lying between them. The CDR3 spells CASSLAIGAGRETQYF. CDR3 DNA sequence: TGTGCCAGCAGCTTAGCTATCGGGGCAGGACGGGAGACCCAGTACTTC.

This clone was seen once. V gene TRBV27 combines with J gene TRBJ1-4, with 10 bases matching TRBD1. CDR1 is MNHEY and CDR2 is SMNVEV in the germline V gene (reference sequence). This CDR3 has 16 amino acids. Unmatched junction bases numbered 10, after V lost 5 bases and J lost 7 bases. CDR3 DNA sequence: TGTGCCAGCAGTCACCAACCGGGACAGGGGATTGAAAAACTGTTTTTT. It codes for CASSHQPGQGIEKLFF. The entire variable domain, with the rest obtained from reference TRBV27 and TRBJ1-4, is as follows: EAQVTQNPRYLITVTGKKLTVTCSQNMNHEYMSWYRQDPGLGLRQIYYSMNVEVTDKGDVPEGYKVSRKEKRNFPLILESPSPNQTSLYFCASSHQPGQGIEKLFFGSGTQLSVL.

This chain uses TRBV5-4 with TRBJ1-3; D call uncertain. The CDR3 has 14 residues. The V end was cut by 2 bases, the J end by 1 base, with 7 bases between. CDR1 SGHNT and CDR2 YYREEE come from the germline V gene (reference sequence). In DNA, the CDR3 is TGTGCCAGCAGCTTTTACTCTTCTGGAAACACCATATATTTT. Protein sequence: CASSFYSSGNTIYF.

This rearrangement joins TRBV9 to TRBJ2-5, with 12 bases matching TRBD2. CDR1 SGDLS and CDR2 YYNGEE come from the germline V gene. V dropped 4 bases and J dropped 5; count of bases not matched to a gene: 9. CDR3 length: 16 amino acids. CDR3 nucleotide sequence: TGTGCCAGCAGCTCTAGACTAGCGGGAGTGCTGGAGACCCAGTACTTC. It yields the protein CASSSRLAGVLETQYF.

The chain is built from TRBV19 and TRBJ1-1; 9 positions match TRBD1. The junction had 2 bases not matched to a gene; V was cut back by 5 bases and J by 4 bases. The CDR3 totals 13 residues. Germline CDR1 reads LNHDA; CDR2 reads SQIVND (reference sequence). In nucleotides, the CDR3 is TGTGCCAGTAGTCGACAGGGGGGCACTGAAGCTTTCTTT. Amino acids: CASSRQGGTEAFF.

This chain links TRBV27 with TRBJ1-5, with D tentatively TRBD1 (5 bases). There are 14 residues in the CDR3. CDR1 is MNHEY, CDR2 SMNVEV, per germline (reference sequence). V gave up 4 bases and J gave up 5 bases, with 12 bases separating them. The CDR3 loop is CASSSQMGDQPQHF. CDR3 bases: TGTGCCAGCAGTTCCCAAATGGGGGATCAGCCCCAGCATTTT.

CDR3 sequence reads: CASSLGQGARNEQFF. As DNA, the CDR3 is TGTGCCAGCAGCTTGGGGCAGGGGGCTCGGAATGAGCAGTTCTTC. V gene TRBV5-5 combines with J gene TRBJ2-1; 8 nucleotides align to TRBD1. Germline V gives CDR1 SGHKS, CDR2 YYEKEE (reference sequence). CDR3 size: 15 residues. With 0 bases clipped from V and 7 bases from J, the junction kept 6 bases outside the gene matches.

V gene TRBV5-8 combines with J gene TRBJ2-2, with 14 bases identical to TRBD2. This CDR3 contains 17 residues. Germline CDR1 reads SGHTS; CDR2 reads YDEGEE. Unmatched junction bases numbered 6, after V lost 3 bases and J lost 5 bases. The CDR3 here is CASSSGLAGVGTGELFF. DNA for the CDR3: TGTGCCAGCAGCTCGGGACTAGCGGGAGTAGGTACCGGGGAGCTGTTTTTT.

V gene TRBV5-8 combines with J gene TRBJ2-7; D possibly corresponds to TRBD2 (7 bases). The CDR3 length is 15 residues. Trimming took 0 bases from V and 4 from J, leaving 14 bases between them. Germline CDR1 is SGHTS and CDR2 is YDEGEE. CDR3 in DNA: TGTGCCAGCAGCTTGGCGCTAAGGGGGGGATACGAGCAGTACTTC. This translates into CASSLALRGGYEQYF.

J is TRBJ2-1 and V is TRBV19; the match to TRBD2 covers 13 bases. The ends lost 7 bases at V and 4 bases at J; junction bases unmatched: 4. CDR3 length equals 15 residues. CDR1 and CDR2 from the germline V gene are LNHDA and SQIVND (reference sequence). The CDR3 reads CASTSGLAGYNEQFF. The DNA of the CDR3 is TGTGCCAGTACCTCGGGACTAGCGGGATACAATGAGCAGTTCTTC.

The chain joins TRBV14 to TRBJ1-3; a weak D match, TRBD1 (6 bases). CDR3 length: 20 residues. Trimming took 2 bases from V and 0 from J, leaving 23 bases between them. In germline, CDR1 is SGHDN, CDR2 FVKESK. CDR3 nucleotides: TGTGCCAGCAGCCAATCTTCCCCTGACAGGTCCTCTCGCTCTGGAAACACCATATATTTT. This sequence encodes CASSQSSPDRSSRSGNTIYF.

This clone was picked up one time. V is TRBV15 and J is TRBJ1-5; D is perhaps TRBD1 (6 bases). V was trimmed by 7 bases and J by 1 base, leaving 17 bases between them. Per germline, CDR1 LNHNV and CDR2 YYDKDF (reference sequence). This CDR3 has 16 residues. The CDR3, as DNA: TGTGCCACCAAAGGAGGGGGGGGCGGAAGCAATCAGCCCCAGCATTTT. Protein sequence: CATKGGGGGSNQPQHF.

Note on this clone: This sample includes further DNA sequences coding for the same CDR3. V and J are TRBV28 and TRBJ1-5; D is perhaps TRBD1 (5 bases). V shed 3 bases and J shed 2 bases, with 8 bases lying between them. The length of the CDR3 is 14 residues. Per germline, CDR1 MDHEN and CDR2 SYDVKM. CDR3: CASSFTGRNQPQHF. In DNA form, the CDR3 reads TGTGCCAGCAGTTTTACAGGCCGCAATCAGCCCCAGCATTTT. Variable domain in full (rest from reference TRBV28 and TRBJ1-5): DVKVTQSSRYLVKRTGEKVFLECVQDMDHENMFWYRQDPGLGLRLIYFSYDVKMKEKGDIPEGYSVSREKKERFSLILESASTNQTSMYLCASSFTGRNQPQHFGDGTRLSIL.

The chain has TRBV30 and TRBJ2-7; D unresolved. The CDR3 extends over 12 amino acids. Germline V gives CDR1 GTSNPN, CDR2 SVGIG (reference sequence). The ends were cut back, 3 bases at V and 0 bases at J, with 6 bases in the middle. CDR3: CAWRGSSYEQYF. CDR3 in DNA: TGTGCCTGGAGGGGCAGCTCCTACGAGCAGTACTTC.

This clone has more than one count but fewer than ten. The chain has TRBV28 and TRBJ1-1; D is unresolved. With 6 bases removed from V and 6 bases from J, the gap between germline ends came to 17 bases. The CDR3 extends over 14 amino acids. CDR1 and CDR2 (germline): MDHEN, SYDVKM. The chain's CDR3 is CASRFGRLYAEAFF. For the CDR3, the DNA is TGTGCCAGCAGATTCGGACGACTCTACGCTGAAGCTTTCTTT.

The J gene is TRBJ2-2, the V gene TRBV9, with D perhaps assigned TRBD1 or TRBD2 (5 bases each). V gave up 4 bases and J gave up 6 bases, with 16 bases separating them. This CDR3 is 15 amino acids long. Germline values: CDR1 SGDLS, CDR2 YYNGEE. The CDR3 loop is CASSPQVPGPGELFF. The CDR3 nucleotides are TGTGCCAGCAGCCCGCAGGTCCCGGGGCCCGGGGAGCTGTTTTTT.

The V call is TRBV5-6, the J call TRBJ2-4; D is unresolved. The V gene's germline CDR1 is SGHDT and CDR2 YYEEEE. The CDR3 is made up of 15 amino acids. V gave up 0 bases and J gave up 0 bases, with 7 bases separating them. CDR3: CASSLDNLAKNIQYF. The DNA for the CDR3 is TGTGCCAGCAGCTTGGATAACCTAGCCAAAAACATTCAGTACTTC.